The 17 T cell receptor beta chains listed next were all sequenced from one sample in a study of vaccination and CD4 T cells after COVID-19. Antigens for these TCRs are unknown. The Oncomine TCR Beta short-read assay generated sequence data from the DNA of cultured CD4+ T cells. TCRdb ran MiXCR on the PCR reads and lists one entry per CDR3 protein. The data hold 17,000 or so distinct CDR3 sequences, with around 30% observed a single time. Sample treatment: roughly ten-day PBMC culture with coronavirus spike peptide pools or control peptides (ViraFEST assay). The specimen was cultured CD4+ T cells from blood. These receptors all stem from a human donor with COVID-19.

This chain links TRBV12-3 or TRBV12-4 with TRBJ1-4; unclear D gene. The CDR3 totals 13 residues. The V end was cut by 6 bases, the J end by 7 bases, with 12 bases between. In DNA form, the CDR3 reads TGTGCCAGCAGGGCCTTTAGCAGTGAAAAACTGTTTTTT. Translated: CASRAFSSEKLFF.

The table lists this clonotype with a count of one. This sequence joins TRBV12-5 and TRBJ2-3; D tentatively fits TRBD1 or TRBD2 (5 bases each). Germline loops: CDR1 LGHNT, CDR2 FRNRAP. V lost 9 bases to trimming and J lost 4 bases, with 23 bases between them. CDR3 length equals 16 residues. CDR3 DNA: TGTGCTAGAGTGCAACAGGAGAGGGAAAATTCAGATACGCAGTATTTT. Its protein product is CARVQQERENSDTQYF.

CDR3 in DNA: TGTGCCAGCAAGAATACAGGAACTAACTATGGCTACACCTTC. It translates to CASKNTGTNYGYTF. The gene calls are TRBV6-4 and TRBJ1-2; D possibly corresponds to TRBD1 (5 bases). The length of the CDR3 is 14 residues. Trimming stripped 7 bases from V and 0 bases from J, with 12 bases between. CDR1 MRHNA and CDR2 SNTAGT come from the germline V gene.

This clonotype has just a few counts. V gene TRBV6-1 combines with J gene TRBJ1-4; TRBD1 matches at 7 bases. The V gene end was trimmed by 6 bases and the J gene end by 4 bases; junction bases not matched to a gene: 5. The CDR3 has 14 residues. Looked up from germline, CDR1 is MNHNS and CDR2 is SASEGT. The CDR3 DNA sequence: TGTGCCAGCAGAGGGACAGCACATAATGAAAAACTGTTTTTT. It codes for CASRGTAHNEKLFF.

This sequence joins TRBV11-2 and TRBJ1-6; possible D gene TRBD1, 6 bases. Germline V lookup: CDR1 SGHAT, CDR2 FQNNGV. V shed 6 bases and J shed 7 bases, with 10 bases lying between them. This CDR3 has 13 amino acids. CDR3 nucleotides: TGTGCCAGCAGGCGCGGACAGAATTCACCCCTCCACTTT. Protein product: CASRRGQNSPLHF.

V gene TRBV23-1 combines with J gene TRBJ1-2; the D gene is possibly TRBD1 (6 bases). TRBV23-1 is classed as an ORF, of uncertain function. The CDR3 is 15 amino acids. V dropped 0 bases and J dropped 0 bases, with 8 bases sitting between them. CDR3 bases: TGCGCCAGCAGTCAATCTACAGGGCCTAACTATGGCTACACCTTC. Protein sequence: CASSQSTGPNYGYTF.

This clonotype occurred a few times. CDR3 region: CASSPQGSAGELFF. In nucleotides, the CDR3 is TGTGCCAGCTCACCACAGGGTTCCGCCGGGGAGCTGTTTTTT. The V and J genes are TRBV18 and TRBJ2-2; D gene unclear. CDR3 length: 14 amino acids. V was cut by 1 base and J by 6 bases, with 9 bases left in between. Germline lookup yields CDR1 KGHSH and CDR2 LQKENI.

This chain connects TRBV18 to TRBJ1-2, with 7 bases matching TRBD1. Per the germline V gene, CDR1 is KGHSH and CDR2 is LQKENI. V lost 6 bases and J lost 4; bases outside the gene matches: 5. This CDR3 is built from 13 residues. Here the CDR3 DNA reads TGTGCCAGCTCCCGACAGGGCACCTATGGCTACACCTTC. It is translated as CASSRQGTYGYTF.

The chain combines TRBV7-3 with TRBJ2-1; 11 bases map to TRBD2. With V trimmed by 3 bases and J by 6 bases, 1 base remained unmatched. CDR3 length equals 14 residues. Germline assignment: CDR1 SGHTA and CDR2 FQGTGA. The CDR3 DNA follows: TGTGCCAGCAGCTTTAGCGGGGGGGCCAATGAGCAGTTCTTC. Protein sequence: CASSFSGGANEQFF.

This chain links TRBV11-1 with TRBJ1-2, with D perhaps TRBD1 (5 bases). CDR3 length equals 12 residues. V lost 4 bases and J lost 8, with 11 bases in between. In germline, CDR1 is SGHAT, CDR2 FQDESV (reference sequence). The CDR3 sequence: CASSSGSVGYTF. For the CDR3, the DNA is TGTGCCAGCAGCTCAGGGAGCGTAGGCTACACCTTC.

The chain has TRBV10-2 and TRBJ2-1; no definite D call. CDR1 and CDR2 (germline): WSHSY, SAAADI. The CDR3 is 14 residues long. V lost 3 bases to trimming and J lost 4 bases, with 10 bases between them. CDR3 DNA: TGCGCCAGCAGTGACCCCGGCAAGTACAATGAGCAGTTCTTC. Translation gives CASSDPGKYNEQFF.

This clonotype occurred a few times. The chain recombines TRBV12-5 with TRBJ1-1; TRBD1 matches 9 bases. CDR1 is LGHNT, CDR2 FRNRAP, per germline. CDR3 length: 17 amino acids. The ends lost 0 bases at V and 0 bases at J; junction bases unmatched: 5. The DNA of the CDR3 is TGTGCTAGTGGTTTGGTAATGGGACAGGGTTTGAACACTGAAGCTTTCTTT. This codes for CASGLVMGQGLNTEAFF.

This clonotype was counted a single time. The chain combines TRBV6-2 or TRBV6-3 with TRBJ2-7; D remains ambiguous. This CDR3 region has 12 residues. Germline CDR1 reads MNHEY; CDR2 reads SVGEGT. Trimming removed 8 bases at V and 0 bases at J, with 8 bases between. This CDR3 is CASLSRSYEQYF. For the CDR3, the DNA is TGTGCCAGCCTCAGCCGCTCCTACGAGCAGTACTTC.

The chain recombines TRBV7-3 with TRBJ2-6; D unresolved. CDR3 length: 15 residues. Germline CDR1 SGHTA, CDR2 FQGTGA. V was shortened by 5 bases and J by 4 bases, with 12 bases between the two germline ends. The CDR3 sequence is CASSPRQAGANVLTF. CDR3 nucleotide sequence: TGTGCCAGCAGCCCGCGGCAGGCCGGGGCCAACGTCCTGACTTTC. Based on the CDR3 plus reference TRBV7-3 and TRBJ2-6, the full variable domain is GAGVSQTPSNKVTEKGKYVELRCDPISGHTALYWYRQSLGQGPEFLIYFQGTGAADDSGLPNDRFFAVRPEGSVSTLKIQRTERGDSAVYLCASSPRQAGANVLTFGAGSRLTVL.

This clonotype was observed a few times. V and J are TRBV18 and TRBJ2-5, with TRBD1 as a possible D gene (6 bases). This CDR3 is 14 amino acids long. V lost 3 bases to trimming and J lost 2 bases, with 10 bases between them. The germline V gene encodes CDR1 KGHSH and CDR2 LQKENI. CDR3 sequence (DNA): TGTGCCAGCTCACCCGTAGGGGGACAAGAGACCCAGTACTTC. This gives the protein CASSPVGGQETQYF.

V is TRBV7-9 and J is TRBJ2-7; D remains unclear. Per germline, CDR1 SEHNR and CDR2 FQNEAQ (reference sequence). This CDR3 region has 11 residues. V dropped 3 bases and J dropped 4 bases, with 4 bases sitting between them. Here the CDR3 reads CASSFEYEQYF. In nucleotides, the CDR3 is TGTGCCAGCAGCTTCGAGTACGAGCAGTACTTC. The complete variable domain, with remaining parts taken from reference TRBV7-9 and TRBJ2-7, reads DTGVSQNPRHKITKRGQNVTFRCDPISEHNRLYWYRQTLGQGPEFLTYFQNEAQLEKSRLLSDRFSAERPKGSFSTLEIQRTEQGDSAMYLCASSFEYEQYFGPGTRLTVT.

This clonotype was seen a few times. J is TRBJ1-3 and V is TRBV6-5, with D perhaps matching TRBD1 (5 bases). The CDR3 spans 15 residues. The ends were cut back, 4 bases at V and 1 base at J, with 11 bases in the middle. Germline V gene sequence: CDR1 MNHEY, CDR2 SVGAGI. The CDR3 region has the DNA TGTGCCAGCAGTTCCCCCGGGGGTTCTGGAAACACCATATATTTT. Protein: CASSSPGGSGNTIYF.